The rows below give T cell receptor beta chains drawn from one sample of a study of blood T cells in healthy people across ages. One entry per CDR3 protein, called by TCRdb with MiXCR from the 5' RACE reads. This sample has more than 700,000 distinct CDR3 sequences, with less than 70% found just once. Sequencing was performed on blood. Receptors originate from a man of 80 years or more in good health. CDR3s include the opening cysteine and the closing phenylalanine or tryptophan. Each record gives: J gene, D gene, V gene, clone size, CDR3 DNA, CDR3 protein. The D gene is left open where the match is weak. A row's size may be missing; if present it is once, few, many or a size class.

>TRBJ2-1|TRBD1|TRBV4-1|-
TGCGCCAGCAGCCAAGGACAGGGGGCGGTCGGTGAGCAGTTCTTC
CASSQGQGAVGEQFF
>TRBJ1-5|-|TRBV29-1|few
TGCAGCGTTGCGCGGCAGGGACTTATCCAGCCCCAGCATTTT
CSVARQGLIQPQHF
>TRBJ2-4|-|TRBV2|-
TGTGCCAGCAGTGAACTTCTTCCGGGGCTGGCCAAAAACATTCAGTACTTC
CASSELLPGLAKNIQYF
>TRBJ2-1|TRBD2|TRBV5-1|-
TGCGCCAGCCAGCGGACTAGCGGGATCTACAATGAGCAGTTCTTC
CASQRTSGIYNEQFF
>TRBJ2-3|-|TRBV10-2|-
TGCGCCAGCAGTGAAGCACGGAGATACGCGTATTTT
CASSEARRYAYF
>TRBJ2-5|-|TRBV7-8|few
TGTGCCAGCAGTTACGAGGGGCTCCAGTACTTC
CASSYEGLQYF
>TRBJ2-5|TRBD2|TRBV9|-
TGTGCCAGCAGCTCTACCGGCGGGAGGACCCAGTACTTC
CASSSTGGRTQYF
>TRBJ2-7|-|TRBV6-1|-
TGTGCCAGCAGTGTCCAGGGGCCGCCCTACGAGCAGTACTTC
CASSVQGPPYEQYF
>TRBJ2-1|TRBD2|TRBV20-1|-
TGCAGTGCTCTTACTATAGCGGGCTCCTACAATGAGCAGTTCTTC
CSALTIAGSYNEQFF
>TRBJ1-5|-|TRBV10-3|-
TGTGCCATCAGTGAGTTGACCACTAATCGGCCCCAGCATTTT
CAISELTTNRPQHF
>TRBJ1-5|TRBD1|TRBV6-2/TRBV6-3|-
TGTGCCAGCAGTTATACCCCCTCCGGGACAGGGAACAACCAGCCCCAGCATTTT
CASSYTPSGTGNNQPQHF
>TRBJ2-3|TRBD2|TRBV3-1|-
TGTGCCAGCAGCCAGGAGTCTAGCGGCAGATACGCGTATTTT
CASSQESSGRYAYF
>TRBJ2-5|-|TRBV12-3/TRBV12-4|many
TGTGCCAGCAGTTACGCGGCGGAGACCCAGTACTTC
CASSYAAETQYF
>TRBJ1-5|TRBD1|TRBV6-1|-
TGTGCCAGCAGACGGACAGGGGAGGGTCAGCCCCAGCATTTT
CASRRTGEGQPQHF
>TRBJ2-3|-|TRBV24-1|few
TGTGCCACCAGCGGACACCGCTCTAGCACAGATACGCAGTATTTT
CATSGHRSSTDTQYF
>TRBJ2-1|TRBD2|TRBV29-1|-
TGCAGCGTTGAAGGAGTGGAGCGGGGGAGCTCCTACAGTGAGCAGTTCTTC
CSVEGVERGSSYSEQFF
>TRBJ2-7|-|TRBV6-5|-
TGTGCCAGCAGTCCCGACGAGATCTACGAGCAGTACTTC
CASSPDEIYEQYF
>TRBJ2-7|-|TRBV12-3/TRBV12-4|many
TGTGCCAGCAGTTTAGTGGCCTACGAGCAGTACTTC
CASSLVAYEQYF
>TRBJ1-2|-|TRBV4-1|-
TGCGCCAGCAGCCAAGCCGGGACGGTTAACTATGGCTACACCTTC
CASSQAGTVNYGYTF
>TRBJ1-2|-|TRBV20-1|-
TGCAGTGCTAGAGTATCAGGGTCTAGTCCTGGCTACACCTTC
CSARVSGSSPGYTF
>TRBJ1-2|TRBD1|TRBV10-3|-
TGTGCCATCAGGCCGGGACAGGGGATTGACTATGGCTACACCTTC
CAIRPGQGIDYGYTF
>TRBJ2-1|-|TRBV14|few
TGTGCCAGCAGCCAAGTATCTTTCCAGCGGGTTTTCAATGAGCAGTTCTTC
CASSQVSFQRVFNEQFF
>TRBJ2-2|-|TRBV5-1|-
TGCGCCAGCAGCCCTCGACAGAGCAACACCGGGGAGCTGTTTTTT
CASSPRQSNTGELFF
>TRBJ1-1|TRBD1|TRBV5-1|-
TGCGCCAGCAGCTTGGGACCGACAGGGGGCACTGAAGCTTTCTTT
CASSLGPTGGTEAFF
>TRBJ2-5|-|TRBV29-1|-
TGCAGCGTTGGGGGGTTTTGGGAGACCCAGTACTTC
CSVGGFWETQYF
>TRBJ1-2|-|TRBV4-1|-
TGCGCCAGCAGCCAAGATATGCCAGGGGCCGCTGGCTACACCTTC
CASSQDMPGAAGYTF
>TRBJ2-1|TRBD1|TRBV12-3/TRBV12-4|-
TGTGCCAGCAGCCCCCGGGACAGGGTTAGGAATGAGCAGTTCTTC
CASSPRDRVRNEQFF
>TRBJ2-3|TRBD2|TRBV27|-
TGTGCCAGCAGTTTAAGCCGGACTAGCGGGGCATTGGATACGCAGTATTTT
CASSLSRTSGALDTQYF
>TRBJ1-5|TRBD1|TRBV2|once
TGTGCCAGCAACAGCGAGGGACAGATTCAGCCCCAGCATTTT
CASNSEGQIQPQHF
>TRBJ2-7|-|TRBV11-2|few
TGTGCCAGCAGCAAAGGGGAGGTCTCCTACGAGCAGTACTTC
CASSKGEVSYEQYF
>TRBJ2-3|-|TRBV7-4|-
TGTGCCAGCAGCTTCGCCCGGGATTTAGGGGATACGCAGTATTTT
CASSFARDLGDTQYF
>TRBJ2-3|TRBD1|TRBV7-3|few
TGTGCCAGCAGCTTAGGACGGGACAGGCGCACAGATACGCAGTATTTT
CASSLGRDRRTDTQYF
>TRBJ2-1|-|TRBV12-3/TRBV12-4|few
TGTGCCAGCAGTCCTGGAGTCGGACTCGCCAACAATGAGCAGTTCTTC
CASSPGVGLANNEQFF
>TRBJ2-5|TRBD1|TRBV14|-
TGTGCCAGCAGCTCTATCTTAGAGGGGACAGGTTCACGGATGGCGACCCAGTACTTC
CASSSILEGTGSRMATQYF
>TRBJ1-1|-|TRBV6-2/TRBV6-3|-
TGTGCCAGCAGTTACTCCCTTCTAACACAGGGTAGGTCTGAAGCTTTCTTT
CASSYSLLTQGRSEAFF
>TRBJ1-1|-|TRBV7-9|-
TGTGCCAGCAGCTTAAGCTCGAACACTGAAGCTTTCTTT
CASSLSSNTEAFF
>TRBJ2-4|-|TRBV18|-
TGTGCCAGCTCACCACCTGGAGCCAAAAACATTCAGTACTTC
CASSPPGAKNIQYF
>TRBJ2-5|TRBD1|TRBV7-2|-
TGTGCCAGCAGCCCGAGGGGACAGGGGGTCCCGTCGGGGACCCAGTACTTC
CASSPRGQGVPSGTQYF
>TRBJ1-2|-|TRBV20-1|-
TGCAGTGCCCCGGTTGGCGACCTCTATGGCTACACCTTC
CSAPVGDLYGYTF
>TRBJ2-1|-|TRBV14|once
TGTGCCAGCAGCCAAGATCGGGAAGGGAACTACAATGAGCAGTTCTTC
CASSQDREGNYNEQFF
>TRBJ2-7|-|TRBV30|few
TGTGCCTGGAGTGTCATTCGGGGCGAGCAGTACTTC
CAWSVIRGEQYF
>TRBJ2-1|TRBD2|TRBV7-8|-
TGTGCCAGCAGCTTAGCGCGGCTAGCGGGAGGTGTCTACGAGCAGTTCTTC
CASSLARLAGGVYEQFF
>TRBJ2-1|TRBD2|TRBV3-1|-
TGTGCCAGCAGCCAAGATATCAGCGGGAGGAATGAGCAGTTCTTC
CASSQDISGRNEQFF
>TRBJ2-1|TRBD2|TRBV7-6|-
TGTGCCAGCAGCTCCACTAGCGTTAGCTCCTACAATGAGCAGTTCTTC
CASSSTSVSSYNEQFF
>TRBJ1-2|-|TRBV6-1|-
TGTACCAGCAGTGAGGGGACATCTAACTATGGCTACACCTTC
CTSSEGTSNYGYTF
>TRBJ2-5|TRBD2|TRBV24-1|-
TGTGCCACCAGTCCGGGGAGTAGCGCGGGAGGTTGGGAGACCCAGTACTTC
CATSPGSSAGGWETQYF
>TRBJ2-7|TRBD2|TRBV28|-
TGTGCCAGCAGCCAGCAGACTAGCGGGAACCACGAGCAGTACTTC
CASSQQTSGNHEQYF
>TRBJ2-6|-|TRBV28|-
TGTGCCAGCAGTCTTCCCCTTTGGAGGGGGCAAAATGGGGCCAACGTCCTGACTTTC
CASSLPLWRGQNGANVLTF
>TRBJ2-1|-|TRBV29-1|-
TGCAGCGTTGGGCAGGGACCCTCCTACAATGAGCAGTTCTTC
CSVGQGPSYNEQFF
>TRBJ2-5|-|TRBV29-1|-
TGCAGCGCTGTCCGCGGGGCAGAGACCCAGTACTTC
CSAVRGAETQYF
>TRBJ1-4|-|TRBV6-1|-
TGTGCCAGCAGTGATGTGCGCAGGGAATCGACTAATGAAAAACTGTTTTTT
CASSDVRRESTNEKLFF
>TRBJ1-5|-|TRBV2|few
TGTGCCAGCAGTGGGCCGGGAGTCAATCAGCCCCAGCATTTT
CASSGPGVNQPQHF
>TRBJ2-3|-|TRBV24-1|-
TGTGCCACCATAGATCCATTGGGATACGCGTATTTT
CATIDPLGYAYF
>TRBJ2-5|TRBD1|TRBV12-3/TRBV12-4|-
TGTGCCGGCAGTTTTGGACAGGCACAAGAGACCCAGTACTTC
CAGSFGQAQETQYF
>TRBJ1-1|-|TRBV25-1|few
TGTGCCAGCAGTGAATTGGGGGGGGGTACAGGGCCGAACACTGAAGCTTTCTTT
CASSELGGGTGPNTEAFF
>TRBJ2-1|TRBD1|TRBV13|few
TGTGCCAGCAGCTTAGTCAGGGGGCTCGGCAATGAGCAGTTCTTC
CASSLVRGLGNEQFF
>TRBJ2-1|TRBD2|TRBV29-1|few
TGCAGCGCTGGCCTCCTAGCGGGAGTCTCCTACAATGAGCAGTTCTTC
CSAGLLAGVSYNEQFF
>TRBJ1-1|-|TRBV20-1|once
TGCAGTGCTGGGGGGAGGGGCACTGAAGCTTTCTTT
CSAGGRGTEAFF
>TRBJ1-6|-|TRBV20-1|few
TGCAGTGCTAGAGATCCCCCGGGTAGAGATTCACCCCTCCACTTT
CSARDPPGRDSPLHF